The 3 T cell receptor beta chains below were found in one sample sequenced in a study of blood T cells in healthy people across ages (dated by TCRdb to the mid-2010s). The library was produced with 5' RACE. Instrument used: Illumina HiSeq 2500. The second PCR ran for about 6 to 11 cycles and used a J-beta primer mix along with a sample-barcoded 5' primer. TCRdb trimmed the raw reads at Q25, called clones with MiXCR and kept productive beta chains. Duplicate CDR3 protein sequences are folded into a single record with the most common DNA and genes. This sample is represented by more than 1.4 million distinct CDR3 sequences; approximately 38% of them were singletons. 7% to 9% of the sample is held by the ten biggest clonotypes. Sequenced material: blood. Source of these receptors: a woman between 18 and 29 years old in good health.

The chain joins TRBV10-3 to TRBJ2-7, with 10 bases fitting TRBD2. The CDR3 extends over 15 amino acids. The V gene's germline CDR1 is ENHRY and CDR2 SYGVKD. Losses at the gene ends were 5 bases for V and 2 bases for J; bases not matched to a gene: 6. The CDR3 sequence is CAISRSGGGAYEQYF. The CDR3 bases are TGTGCCATCAGTCGGAGCGGGGGGGGAGCCTACGAGCAGTACTTC.

This rearrangement joins TRBV2 to TRBJ1-1; D not certain. V lost 5 bases, J lost 0 bases, and 13 bases lay in between. Germline V lookup: CDR1 SNHLY, CDR2 FYNNEI. The CDR3 extends over 15 amino acids. As DNA, the CDR3 is TGTGCCAGCAGTACTGAGGGCAGATTGAACACTGAAGCTTTCTTT. Protein product: CASSTEGRLNTEAFF.

The V and J genes are TRBV4-1 and TRBJ2-7; possible D gene TRBD2, 5 bases. V lost 3 bases and J lost 3, with 15 bases in between. CDR1 MGHRA and CDR2 YSYEKL come from the germline V gene. The CDR3 runs 15 residues. The DNA for the CDR3 is TGCGCCAGCAGCCAGTACCGAGACGGGAACTACGAGCAGTACTTC. Its protein is CASSQYRDGNYEQYF.